This T cell receptor (beta chain) was captured in a study of blood T cell repertoires in COVID-19. Overall study context: T cells, B-cell-depleted T cells, or PBMCs provided the cDNA or gDNA that served as material.

Methods used by the authors: The authors estimated nucleated cell counts from reference gene primer amplification. TCRdb keeps only in-frame clones here, not all; method: immunoSEQ multiplex PCR. From that table come the V and J calls and clone size; the DNA was used to work out D and trimming. This sample carries 87,000 or so clones, 80% to 90% of them seen once, and the ten largest clones take 7.4%. This CDR3 comprises 15 residues. Trimming removed 8 bases from V and 4 bases from J, with 17 bases in between. CDR1 is MNHEY, CDR2 SVGAGI, per germline. Sequencing was performed on peripheral blood. This clonotype was sampled from a human donor with acute or convalescent COVID-19. The donor label of this sample is uncertain. The J gene is TRBJ1-4, the V gene TRBV6-5; D is perhaps TRBD1 (6 bases). The CDR3 DNA reads as TGTGCCAGCCGAGATCGGACAGCCCGTAATGAAAAACTGTTTTTT. Protein sequence: CASRDRTARNEKLFF.